The clone carrying this TCR beta chain was detected only once. Authors' processing steps: Quantification of nucleated cells was approximated via reference gene primer amplification. The assay was immunoSEQ multiplex PCR, and TCRdb's table has in-frame clones only and misses some. V, J and clone size are those of that table, while D and trimming were read from the DNA. Of over 25,000 clones listed, around 91% are singletons. The data are from a study of blood T cell repertoires in COVID-19. The TCR sequence derives from a man in his sixties with acute or convalescent COVID-19. The specimen was peripheral blood.

CDR3 loop: CASRPPHEAGANVLTF. The DNA of the CDR3 is TGCGCCAGCAGACCTCCCCACGAGGCCGGGGCCAACGTCCTGACTTTC. The J gene is TRBJ2-6, the V gene TRBV5-1; D uncertain. The germline V and J ends were trimmed by 5 bases and 4 bases, with 16 bases remaining between them. Germline-derived CDR1 and CDR2 are SGHRS and YFSETQ. There are 16 residues in the CDR3.